A selection of T cell receptor beta chains follows, all from one sample in a study of shared clonotypes between healthy human individuals. Profiling relied on immunoSEQ multiplex PCR, and the TCRdb table lists in-frame clones only, not all of them. The sample includes around 2.1 million clones, roughly 91% of them seen just once. The sequencing input was naive CD8+ T cells from PBMCs. All receptors come from a man aged 18 to 30 in good health. Some clones in this sample may be carry-over from other donors' samples. The CDR3 runs from the conserved cysteine through the conserved F or W. The D gene is left open where the match is weak. Rows may omit the clone size; those that give it use once, few, many or a size class.

cdr3_length clone_size j_call v_call d_call cdr3_aa cdr3_nt
16 once TRBJ2-2 TRBV13 - CASRPAPSGQTGELFF TGTGCCAGCAGACCGGCCCCCAGCGGTCAGACCGGGGAGCTGTTTTTT
13 once TRBJ2-1 TRBV10-3 - CAIKIRDNNEQFF TGTGCCATCAAGATCCGGGACAACAATGAGCAGTTCTTC
13 - TRBJ2-2 TRBV29-1 - CSVVRVNTGELFF TGCAGCGTTGTAAGGGTGAACACCGGGGAGCTGTTTTTT
12 - TRBJ2-7 TRBV19 - CASSPLRGEQYF TGTGCCAGTAGTCCCCTTAGGGGCGAGCAGTACTTC
17 - TRBJ2-1 TRBV5-1 TRBD2 CASSWTGLAGGPDEQFF TGCGCCAGCAGCTGGACGGGACTAGCGGGAGGGCCGGATGAGCAGTTCTTC
11 - TRBJ2-1 TRBV16 - CASSPLDEQFF TGTGCCAGCAGCCCACTCGATGAGCAGTTCTTC
18 - TRBJ2-1 TRBV14 TRBD2 CASRPGLAGLFSYNEQFF TGTGCCAGCAGACCGGGACTAGCGGGACTTTTCTCCTACAATGAGCAGTTCTTC
13 - TRBJ2-3 TRBV11-2 TRBD2 CASRLAGLDTQYF TGTGCCAGCAGACTAGCGGGCTTGGATACGCAGTATTTT
16 - TRBJ2-7 TRBV7-9 - CASSLVRGRMNYEQYF TGTGCCAGCAGCTTAGTCAGGGGCCGGATGAACTACGAGCAGTACTTC
15 - TRBJ1-2 TRBV7-2 - CASSLGTGTAHGYTF TGTGCCAGCAGCTTAGGGACTGGGACCGCGCATGGCTACACCTTC
16 - TRBJ2-5 TRBV5-6 - CASSRQTGQIQETQYF TGTGCCAGCAGCCGACAAACGGGACAAATCCAAGAGACCCAGTACTTC
16 - TRBJ1-4 TRBV15 - CATSSVSGVGHEKLFF TGTGCCACCAGCAGCGTTTCGGGGGTCGGGCATGAAAAACTGTTTTTT
15 - TRBJ2-5 TRBV28 - CASSSSRGDGETQYF TGTGCCAGCAGTTCCTCCCGTGGGGACGGGGAGACCCAGTACTTC
16 - TRBJ2-7 TRBV11-2 - CASSGLTGTETYEQYF TGTGCCAGCAGCGGCCTAACCGGGACGGAGACCTACGAGCAGTACTTC
13 - TRBJ2-7 TRBV6-5 - CASIGPPDYEQYF TGTGCCAGCATAGGACCTCCGGACTACGAGCAGTACTTC
12 - TRBJ1-1 TRBV28 - CASSFDLAEAFF TGTGCCAGCAGTTTTGACCTCGCTGAAGCTTTCTTT
15 - TRBJ2-3 TRBV29-1 TRBD2 CSVETGGSSTDTQYF TGCAGCGTTGAAACGGGAGGGTCTTCCACGGATACGCAGTATTTT
11 - TRBJ2-3 TRBV7-6 - CASSLTDTQYF TGTGCCAGCAGCTTAACAGATACGCAGTATTTT
13 - TRBJ2-3 TRBV7-3 - CASSLQGDDTQYF TGTGCCAGCAGCTTACAGGGAGACGATACGCAGTATTTT
14 - TRBJ2-5 TRBV28 TRBD1 CASSSRTGGETQYF TGTGCCAGCAGCTCCCGGACAGGTGGAGAGACCCAGTACTTC
18 few TRBJ1-1 TRBV7-9 TRBD1 CASGKRGEIRGPNTEAFF TGTGCCAGCGGGAAGCGGGGGGAGATCAGGGGGCCGAACACTGAAGCTTTCTTT
11 - TRBJ2-7 TRBV5-6 - CASSFSYEQYF TGTGCCAGCAGCTTCTCTTACGAGCAGTACTTC
15 - TRBJ1-1 TRBV10-1 TRBD1 CASSKTQDRGTEAFF TGCGCCAGCAGTAAAACCCAGGACAGGGGGACTGAAGCTTTCTTT
14 - TRBJ2-3 TRBV19 - CATSERGTRDTQYF TGTGCCACCTCAGAGAGGGGGACGAGAGATACGCAGTATTTT
15 - TRBJ2-5 TRBV7-6 TRBD2 CASSLLAGGRETQYF TGTGCCAGCAGCTTACTAGCGGGAGGGCGGGAGACCCAGTACTTC
15 - TRBJ2-1 TRBV5-4 TRBD2 CASSRGTSGTAEQFF TGTGCCAGCAGCAGAGGGACTAGCGGGACGGCTGAGCAGTTCTTC
15 - TRBJ2-5 TRBV27 TRBD1 CASSPTWTGQETQYF TGTGCCAGCAGTCCCACCTGGACAGGGCAAGAGACCCAGTACTTC
16 - TRBJ2-5 TRBV4-1 - CASSHGRDSFPETQYF TGCGCCAGCAGCCACGGCCGGGACTCCTTCCCAGAGACCCAGTACTTC
17 - TRBJ1-2 TRBV28 TRBD1 CASSNPRGQNFLYGYTF TGTGCCAGCAGCAACCCGAGGGGGCAGAATTTTCTATATGGCTACACCTTC
15 - TRBJ1-1 TRBV5-1 TRBD1 CASSPGGYRDTEAFF TGCGCCAGCAGCCCAGGGGGCTATAGGGACACTGAAGCTTTCTTT
17 - TRBJ1-2 TRBV6-4 - CASSESFQAPHLYGYTF TGTGCCAGCAGTGAATCATTCCAGGCACCCCACCTCTATGGCTACACCTTC
15 - TRBJ2-1 TRBV18 TRBD2 CASSPGGPSYNEQFF TGTGCCAGCTCACCGGGAGGGCCAAGTTACAATGAGCAGTTCTTC